This T cell receptor beta chain was documented in a study of T cell repertoires in cytomegalovirus infection. Study summary: Used in the study were CMV epitopes, some recently identified and HLA-C-restricted, others well-studied and HLA-B-restricted. Public signatures in TCR beta pointed to CMV infection and matching HLA type. Study-level points and caveats: Carriers of CMV and the relevant HLA type were discriminated by public TCR beta frequency. It was HLA-C-restricted CMV-specific TCR beta clonotypes that dominated the response ex vivo.

This clonotype was seen repeatedly, ten times or more. Its antigen is unknown. CDR1 is KGHDR and CDR2 is SFDVKD in the germline V gene. The CDR3 consists of 17 residues. Trimming took off 3 bases at V and 1 base at J, with 16 bases between the two ends. Each CDR3 protein is one row after TCRdb ran MiXCR on the reads. The table shows 340,000 or so distinct CDR3 sequences, with roughly 25% occurring only once. The sample was cultured PBMCs, taken from culture after CMV antigen stimulation. The source of this sequence is a human donor in good health (CMV status not recorded). Some clones in this sample may be carry-over from other donors' samples. The rearrangement joins TRBV24-1 to TRBJ2-3, with a weak D call TRBD2 (6 bases). The CDR3 DNA follows: TGTGCCACCAGTGATACCCAGCCGGGGGTCGGCACAGATACGCAGTATTTT. It translates to CATSDTQPGVGTDTQYF.